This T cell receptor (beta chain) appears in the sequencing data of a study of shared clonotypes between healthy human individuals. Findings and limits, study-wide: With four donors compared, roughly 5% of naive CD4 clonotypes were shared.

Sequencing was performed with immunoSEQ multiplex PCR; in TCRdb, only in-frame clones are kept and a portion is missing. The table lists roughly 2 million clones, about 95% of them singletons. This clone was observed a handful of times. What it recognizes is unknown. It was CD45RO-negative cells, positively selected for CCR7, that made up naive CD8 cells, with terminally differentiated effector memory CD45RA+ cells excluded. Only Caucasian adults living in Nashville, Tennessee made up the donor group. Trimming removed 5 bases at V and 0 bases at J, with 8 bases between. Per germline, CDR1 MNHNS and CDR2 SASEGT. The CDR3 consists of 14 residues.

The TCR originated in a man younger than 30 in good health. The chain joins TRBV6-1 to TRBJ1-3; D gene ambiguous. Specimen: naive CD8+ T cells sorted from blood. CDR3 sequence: CASSSDFSGNTIYF. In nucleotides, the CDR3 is TGTGCCAGCAGTTCCGATTTCTCTGGAAACACCATATATTTT.